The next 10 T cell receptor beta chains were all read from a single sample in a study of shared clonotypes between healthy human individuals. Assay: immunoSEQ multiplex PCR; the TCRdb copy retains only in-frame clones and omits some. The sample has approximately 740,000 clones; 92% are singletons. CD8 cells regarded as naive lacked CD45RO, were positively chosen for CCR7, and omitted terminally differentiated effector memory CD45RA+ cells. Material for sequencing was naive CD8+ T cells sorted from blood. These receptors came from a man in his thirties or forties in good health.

CDR3 coding DNA: TGCGCCAGCAGCCAAGGTAGACTAGCGGGAGTGGGTGAGCAGTTCTTC. It encodes CASSQGRLAGVGEQFF. This rearrangement joins TRBV4-1 to TRBJ2-1; the match to TRBD2 covers 12 bases. CDR3 size: 16 residues. Germline CDR1 and CDR2: MGHRA and YSYEKL. Losses at the gene ends were 1 base for V and 9 bases for J; bases not matched to a gene: 7.

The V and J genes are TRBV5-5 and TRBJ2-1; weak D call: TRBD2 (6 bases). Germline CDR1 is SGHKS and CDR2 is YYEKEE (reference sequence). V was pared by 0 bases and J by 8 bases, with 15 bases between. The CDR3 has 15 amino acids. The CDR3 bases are TGTGCCAGCAGCTTGGTTCTAGCGCCCCAATATGAGCAGTTCTTC. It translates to CASSLVLAPQYEQFF.

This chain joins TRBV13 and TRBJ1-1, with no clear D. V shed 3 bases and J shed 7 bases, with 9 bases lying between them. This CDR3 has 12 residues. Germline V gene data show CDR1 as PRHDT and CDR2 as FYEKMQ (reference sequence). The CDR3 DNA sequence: TGTGCCAGCAGCTTTGGAGTCGTTGAAGCTTTCTTT. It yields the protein CASSFGVVEAFF. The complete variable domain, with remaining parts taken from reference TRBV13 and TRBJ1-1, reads AAGVIQSPRHLIKEKRETATLKCYPIPRHDTVYWYQQGPGQDPQFLISFYEKMQSDKGSIPDRFSAQQFSDYHSELNMSSLELGDSALYFCASSFGVVEAFFGQGTRLTVV.

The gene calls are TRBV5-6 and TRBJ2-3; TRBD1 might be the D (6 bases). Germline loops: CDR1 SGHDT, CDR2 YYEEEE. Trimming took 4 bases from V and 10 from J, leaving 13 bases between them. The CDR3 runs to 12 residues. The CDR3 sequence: CASSHSGTSQYF. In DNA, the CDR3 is TGTGCCAGCAGCCACTCCGGGACATCGCAGTATTTT. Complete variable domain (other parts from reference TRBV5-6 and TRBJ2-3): DAGVTQSPTHLIKTRGQQVTLRCSPKSGHDTVSWYQQALGQGPQFIFQYYEEEERQRGNFPDRFSGHQFPNYSSELNVNALLLGDSALYLCASSHSGTSQYFGPGTRLTVL.

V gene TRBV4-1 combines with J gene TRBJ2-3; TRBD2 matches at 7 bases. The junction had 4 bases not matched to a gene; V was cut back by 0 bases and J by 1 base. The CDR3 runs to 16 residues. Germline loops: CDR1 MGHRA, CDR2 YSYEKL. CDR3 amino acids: CASSQDGAGGTDTQYF. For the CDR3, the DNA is TGCGCCAGCAGCCAAGACGGGGCGGGAGGCACAGATACGCAGTATTTT.

The CDR3 is CASSDQGTSGSYNEQFF. The DNA for the CDR3 is TGTGCCAGCAGTGATCAGGGGACTAGCGGGAGCTACAATGAGCAGTTCTTC. The chain combines TRBV6-1 with TRBJ2-1; 14 nucleotides match TRBD2. The CDR3 is 17 amino acids. Trimming took 3 bases from V and 3 from J; bases not matched to a gene: 4. Germline lookup yields CDR1 MNHNS and CDR2 SASEGT.

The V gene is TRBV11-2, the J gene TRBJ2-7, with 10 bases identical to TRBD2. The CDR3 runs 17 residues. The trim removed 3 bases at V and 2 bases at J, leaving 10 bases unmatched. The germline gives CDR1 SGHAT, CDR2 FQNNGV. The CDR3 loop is CASSLGTRTSGTYEQYF. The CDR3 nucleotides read TGTGCCAGCAGCTTGGGCACCCGGACTAGCGGAACCTACGAGCAGTACTTC.

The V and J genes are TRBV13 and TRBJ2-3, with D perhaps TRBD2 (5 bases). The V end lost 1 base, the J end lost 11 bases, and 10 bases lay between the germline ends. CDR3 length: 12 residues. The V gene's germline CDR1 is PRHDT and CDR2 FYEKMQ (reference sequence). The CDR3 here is CASSLERGKQYF. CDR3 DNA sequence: TGTGCCAGCAGCTTAGAAAGAGGGAAGCAGTATTTT.

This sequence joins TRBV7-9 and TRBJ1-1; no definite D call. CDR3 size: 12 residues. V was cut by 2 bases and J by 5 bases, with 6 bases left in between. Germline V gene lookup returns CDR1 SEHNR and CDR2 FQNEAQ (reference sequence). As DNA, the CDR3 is TGTGCCAGCAGCTTAATTTCGACTGAAGCTTTCTTT. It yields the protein CASSLISTEAFF.

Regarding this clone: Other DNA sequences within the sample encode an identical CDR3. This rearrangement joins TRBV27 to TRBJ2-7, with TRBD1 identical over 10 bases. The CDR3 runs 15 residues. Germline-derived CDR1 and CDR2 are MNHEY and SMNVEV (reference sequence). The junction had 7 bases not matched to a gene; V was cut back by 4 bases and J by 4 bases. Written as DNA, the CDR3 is TGTGCCAGCAGTTCAAGACAGGGGGCTAGGTACGAGCAGTACTTC. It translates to CASSSRQGARYEQYF.